The next 5 T cell receptor beta chains were all read from a single sample in a study of identifying expanded T cells in peripheral blood (dated by TCRdb to about 2019). Library prep was done by the immunoSEQ multiplex PCR assay. The immuneACCESS repertoire file appears here via TCRdb, limited to in-frame rearrangements. These files lack a portion of the clones; in checked studies, under half of the deficit traces to unresolved V genes, and the cause of the others is not known. For this sample there are 90,000 to 100,000 clones; roughly 88% appear just once. In total, the top ten clones hold approximately 5.3% of the sample. Sequenced material: blood. Every receptor here comes from a person aged 18 to 75 in good health.

This clone has just one count. The chain combines TRBV4-3 with TRBJ1-2; D call uncertain. V shed 1 base and J shed 2 bases, with 14 bases lying between them. The CDR3 is 16 residues long. Germline V lookup: CDR1 LGHNA, CDR2 YSLEER. The CDR3 spells CASSQVRSAPNYGYTF. The CDR3 nucleotides are TGCGCCAGCAGCCAAGTACGGTCAGCGCCGAACTATGGCTACACCTTC.

The V call is TRBV5-1, the J call TRBJ1-1, with unresolved D. Germline V lookup: CDR1 SGHRS, CDR2 YFSETQ. V lost 3 bases to trimming and J lost 5 bases, with 17 bases between them. The CDR3 extends over 15 amino acids. The CDR3 DNA reads TGCGCCAGCAGCTGGGGTGGGGAAGTAGGGACTGAAGCTTTCTTT. Its translation is CASSWGGEVGTEAFF. The whole variable domain, remainder taken from reference TRBV5-1 and TRBJ1-1, is KAGVTQTPRYLIKTRGQQVTLSCSPISGHRSVSWYQQTPGQGLQFLFEYFSETQRNKGNFPGRFSGRQFSNSRSEMNVSTLELGDSALYLCASSWGGEVGTEAFFGQGTRLTVV.

This chain's CDR3 is CASSPGSVDYEQYF. The CDR3 coding sequence is TGTGCCAGCTCTCCGGGGAGCGTCGACTACGAGCAGTACTTC. The chain is built from TRBV18 and TRBJ2-7; D might be TRBD2 (5 bases). The germline gives CDR1 KGHSH, CDR2 LQKENI. This CDR3 spans 14 amino acids. V was trimmed by 6 bases and J by 3 bases, leaving 15 bases between them.

This chain joins TRBV5-1 and TRBJ1-2; 8 bases are shared with TRBD1. V trimming: 4 bases; J trimming: 2 bases; junction bases outside the gene matches: 7. The germline V gene encodes CDR1 SGHRS and CDR2 YFSETQ. The length of the CDR3 is 15 residues. The CDR3: CASSLTYRGNYGYTF. CDR3 nucleotides: TGCGCCAGCAGCCTTACCTACAGGGGGAACTATGGCTACACCTTC. Full variable domain (missing parts from reference TRBV5-1 and TRBJ1-2): KAGVTQTPRYLIKTRGQQVTLSCSPISGHRSVSWYQQTPGQGLQFLFEYFSETQRNKGNFPGRFSGRQFSNSRSEMNVSTLELGDSALYLCASSLTYRGNYGYTFGSGTRLTVV.

The rearrangement links TRBV30 to TRBJ1-1; no firm D call. This CDR3 is 14 amino acids long. V lost 1 base and J 10 bases, leaving 19 bases between the germline ends. Germline-derived CDR1 and CDR2 are GTSNPN and SVGIG (reference sequence). The CDR3 region has the DNA TGTGCCTGGAGTGCCTCCTTAAGGGATTCGGGAGCTTTCTTT. Its translation: CAWSASLRDSGAFF. Looking up the rest from reference TRBV30 and TRBJ1-1 gives the full variable domain: SQTIHQWPATLVQPVGSPLSLECTVEGTSNPNLYWYRQAAGRGLQLLFYSVGIGQISSEVPQNLSASRPQDRQFILSSKKLLLSDSGFYLCAWSASLRDSGAFFGQGTRLTVV.